A selection of T cell receptor beta chains follows, all from one sample in a study of blood T cells in healthy people across ages. TCRdb independently ran MiXCR on the 5' RACE reads; one entry per CDR3 protein. The repertoire holds 1.5 million to 2 million distinct CDR3 sequences, with about 32% as singletons. The source material was blood. Receptors were obtained from a woman between 25 and 40 years old in good health. Each CDR3 is given with its conserved first and last residue. Fields, in order: D gene, clone size, J gene, V gene, CDR3 DNA, CDR3 protein. The D gene is left open where the match is weak. Expanded clones get a size class; other rows say once, few or many, or leave the size out.

>-|-|TRBJ1-2|TRBV28
TGTGCCAGCAGTATGGACGTAAACTATGGCTACACCTTC
CASSMDVNYGYTF
>-|few|TRBJ2-2|TRBV20-1
TGCAGTGCTAGAGATGGCAATCCGAACACCGGGGAGCTGTTTTTT
CSARDGNPNTGELFF
>-|few|TRBJ2-3|TRBV20-1
TGCAGTGCTAGTTGGGTGGACGATACGCAGTATTTT
CSASWVDDTQYF
>-|few|TRBJ1-2|TRBV4-1
TGCGCCAGCAGCCAAGATCTTTTGGGGGAGAACTATGGCTACACCTTC
CASSQDLLGENYGYTF
>-|-|TRBJ2-1|TRBV12-3/TRBV12-4
TGTGCCAGCAGTCCCGTAGGGTATGAGCAGTTCTTC
CASSPVGYEQFF
>TRBD2|-|TRBJ2-1|TRBV9
TGTGCCAGCAGCTCTTATAGCGGGAGGGCCGACAGTGAGCAGTTCTTC
CASSSYSGRADSEQFF
>-|-|TRBJ2-5|TRBV5-5
TGTGCCAGCAGCTTTGCGGTTTATCAAGAGACCCAGTACTTC
CASSFAVYQETQYF
>TRBD2|-|TRBJ2-1|TRBV27
TGTGCCAGCAGTTCCCCCGGGACTAGCGGCAATGAGCAGTTCTTC
CASSSPGTSGNEQFF
>-|many|TRBJ2-7|TRBV29-1
TGCAGCGTTGAATCAGGGACCTACGAGCAGTACTTC
CSVESGTYEQYF
>-|many|TRBJ1-2|TRBV12-3/TRBV12-4
TGTGCCAGCAGTTTTTCGGGGGGCTATGGCTACACCTTC
CASSFSGGYGYTF
>-|few|TRBJ2-1|TRBV12-3/TRBV12-4
TGTGCCACCGGTAGCAATGAGCAGTTCTTC
CATGSNEQFF
>-|-|TRBJ2-3|TRBV20-1
TGCAGTGCTCGGTCGGGACCCAGCACAGATACGCAGTATTTT
CSARSGPSTDTQYF
>TRBD2|-|TRBJ2-1|TRBV12-5
TGTGCTAGTGGTTTGGAGCGGGGGGGCTACAATGAGCAGTTCTTC
CASGLERGGYNEQFF
>-|many|TRBJ2-7|TRBV29-1
TGCAGCGCGATTCCGGGACGGAACTCCTACGAGCAGTACTTC
CSAIPGRNSYEQYF
>-|few|TRBJ2-1|TRBV7-2
TGTGCCAGCAGCTCCCCGGACAGACCCTACGAGCAGTTCTTC
CASSSPDRPYEQFF
>TRBD1|few|TRBJ2-7|TRBV7-9
TGTGCCAGCAGCTTATGGGGCAGGGGGCCCGTCGAGCAGTACTTC
CASSLWGRGPVEQYF
>TRBD1|few|TRBJ2-7|TRBV6-1
TGTGCCAGCACGGGACAGGGGGGCAGCTCCTACGAGCAGTACTTC
CASTGQGGSSYEQYF
>-|many|TRBJ1-4|TRBV28
TGTGCCAGCAGTTTTTCAGGCCGGAAGGAAAAACTGTTTTTT
CASSFSGRKEKLFF
>-|-|TRBJ1-1|TRBV28
TGTGCCAGCAGTTGGGGGAGAAATCTTTGGAACACTGAAGCTTTCTTT
CASSWGRNLWNTEAFF
>-|many|TRBJ2-5|TRBV20-1
TGCAGTGCTAGCAGGGGGACTACCGGGGAGACCCAGTACTTC
CSASRGTTGETQYF
>-|few|TRBJ1-2|TRBV29-1
TGCAGCGTTGGCTTTCACCTCGGGGATGGCTACACCTTC
CSVGFHLGDGYTF
>-|few|TRBJ2-2|TRBV12-3/TRBV12-4
TGTGCCAGCAGGACAGAAACCGGGGAGCTGTTTTTT
CASRTETGELFF
>-|-|TRBJ2-5|TRBV29-1
TGCAGCGTTGAAGGTGGGGGGTACCAAGAGACCCAGTACTTC
CSVEGGGYQETQYF
>-|-|TRBJ2-5|TRBV7-9
TGTGCCAGCAACACCCAAGGCAGGGCATGGGAGACCCAGTACTTC
CASNTQGRAWETQYF
>-|-|TRBJ2-5|TRBV5-1
TGCGCCAGCAGCTTGGGCCCCCGGACAGATAACCAAGAGACCCAGTACTTC
CASSLGPRTDNQETQYF
>TRBD2|-|TRBJ2-7|TRBV28
TGTGCCAGCATCCCGACGACGACTAGCGGGGCCTACGAGCAGTACTTC
CASIPTTTSGAYEQYF
>-|-|TRBJ1-2|TRBV27
TGTGCCAGCAGTTTCAGGGGCTACGCTAACTATGGCTACACCTTC
CASSFRGYANYGYTF
>-|many|TRBJ2-1|TRBV4-1
TGCGCCAGCAGCCAAAGGACGGAAGAGGGGTCCTACAATGAGCAGTTCTTC
CASSQRTEEGSYNEQFF